This TCR beta chain was documented in a study of beta chain features in type 1 diabetes. General observations from the study: Fewer junction insertions and more nucleotide deletions appeared in type 1 diabetes patients. Patients' naive, central memory and Treg TCRB repertoires seemed closer to one another than those of healthy donors.

A sort by CD45RO/CCR7/CD25/CD127/CD95/CD27 yielded CD4+ naive, central memory, regulatory and stem cell-like memory cells. CDR3 length: 15 amino acids. The V gene end was trimmed by 2 bases and the J gene end by 7 bases; junction bases not matched to a gene: 7. Per germline, CDR1 SGDLS and CDR2 YYNGEE. Expressed TCRB transcripts were sequenced, since all the RNA that had been isolated was reverse transcribed. Data came from immunoSEQ multiplex PCR; TCRdb stores just in-frame clones and leaves some out. The table shows over 700,000 clones, with 15% to 20% occurring only once. This clone was seen a few times. Its antigen is not identified.

Sequencing was performed on naive CD4+ T cells from blood. The source of this sequence is a woman aged 18-30 years in good health. This chain connects TRBV9 to TRBJ1-4; 8 bases map to TRBD1. CDR3 in amino acids: CASSVGDRPSEKLFF. The CDR3 coding sequence is TGTGCCAGCAGCGTTGGGGACAGGCCAAGTGAAAAACTGTTTTTT. The full variable domain, its missing parts supplied by reference TRBV9 and TRBJ1-4, is DSGVTQTPKHLITATGQRVTLRCSPRSGDLSVYWYQQSLDQGLQFLIQYYNGEERAKGNILERFSAQQFPDLHSELNLSSLELGDSALYFCASSVGDRPSEKLFFGSGTQLSVL.